The 8 T cell receptor beta chains in this list originate from one sample, sequenced in a study of cytomegalovirus exposure and HLA in healthy donors. The PCR contained 60 Vbeta and 13 Jbeta primers. The protocol was immunoSEQ multiplex PCR, while the TCRdb copy is restricted to in-frame clones and leaves out a portion. Of around 230,000 clones in the sample, about 85% were seen once. Sample: PBMCs. Every receptor here comes from a girl aged 2 to 10 in good health and CMV-seronegative.

J is TRBJ2-1 and V is TRBV6-4, with TRBD2 matching 10 bases. The CDR3 runs 16 residues. The V gene end was trimmed by 4 bases and the J gene end by 9 bases; junction bases not matched to a gene: 12. Germline-derived CDR1 and CDR2 are MRHNA and SNTAGT. CDR3 in amino acids: CASSVSSGSWRGEQFF. The CDR3 bases are TGTGCCAGCAGTGTCTCTAGCGGGAGTTGGAGGGGTGAGCAGTTCTTC.

The J gene is TRBJ2-1, the V gene TRBV7-8, with a weak D call TRBD1 (5 bases). There are 15 residues in the CDR3. Trimming shortened V by 0 bases and J by 3 bases, and 9 bases separated the two germline ends. The germline V gene encodes CDR1 SGHVS and CDR2 FQNEAQ. The CDR3 region has the DNA TGTGCCAGCAGCTTAGCGCCAGGGCTCTACAATGAGCAGTTCTTC. Amino acid sequence: CASSLAPGLYNEQFF.

The genes are TRBV5-1 and TRBJ2-3, with TRBD1 matching 11 bases. The trim removed 3 bases at V and 2 bases at J, leaving 5 bases unmatched. CDR3 length: 16 residues. The germline CDR1 and CDR2 sequences are SGHRS and YFSETQ. CDR3 region: CASSSGQGANTDTQYF. The CDR3 DNA is TGCGCCAGCAGCTCTGGACAGGGGGCCAACACAGATACGCAGTATTTT. The variable domain in full, with the rest retrieved from reference TRBV5-1 and TRBJ2-3, is KAGVTQTPRYLIKTRGQQVTLSCSPISGHRSVSWYQQTPGQGLQFLFEYFSETQRNKGNFPGRFSGRQFSNSRSEMNVSTLELGDSALYLCASSSGQGANTDTQYFGPGTRLTVL.

CDR3 nucleotides: TGTGCCAGCAGTGAGGACTTCCAAGAGACCCAGTACTTC. This encodes CASSEDFQETQYF. The chain joins TRBV2 to TRBJ2-5, with D perhaps matching TRBD2 (5 bases). CDR1 and CDR2 from the germline V gene are SNHLY and FYNNEI. The CDR3 is made up of 13 amino acids. V lost 3 bases and J 1 base, leaving 6 bases between the germline ends.

The chain links TRBV7-3 to TRBJ2-7; 8 positions agree with TRBD1. This CDR3 region has 16 residues. Trimming cost V 5 bases and J 0 bases; bases outside gene matches: 9. The germline V gene has CDR1 SGHTA and CDR2 FQGTGA. CDR3 loop: CASSPTGGTSSYEQYF. The CDR3 DNA reads TGTGCCAGCAGCCCCACAGGGGGGACCAGCTCCTACGAGCAGTACTTC.

The chain is built from TRBV11-2 and TRBJ2-1, with D possibly TRBD2 on 5 matching bases. The CDR3 spans 17 residues. The V gene lost 5 bases and the J gene lost 0 bases, with 17 bases spanning the gap. Germline values: CDR1 SGHAT, CDR2 FQNNGV. CDR3 amino acids: CASSPNPGSSSYNEQFF. The CDR3 region has the DNA TGTGCCAGCAGCCCGAACCCGGGATCGAGCTCCTACAATGAGCAGTTCTTC.

The rearrangement uses TRBV6-5 and TRBJ1-5; 7 positions match TRBD1. CDR1 MNHEY and CDR2 SVGAGI come from the germline V gene. After removal of 5 bases from V and 9 bases from J, the junction contained 10 bases not matched to a gene. This CDR3 is built from 14 residues. CDR3 sequence reads: CASSPGGGGWPQHF. The CDR3 bases are TGTGCCAGCAGTCCCGGAGGGGGCGGATGGCCCCAGCATTTT.

CDR3 residues: CASSPSGEETQYF. The CDR3 DNA is TGCGCCAGCAGTCCGTCCGGGGAGGAGACCCAGTACTTC. The chain uses TRBV5-1 and TRBJ2-5, with a tentative D call TRBD2 (5 bases). Germline V gene sequence: CDR1 SGHRS, CDR2 YFSETQ. CDR3 size: 13 residues. Trimming left V 5 bases short and J 5 bases short, with 13 bases between.